The clone carrying this T cell receptor (beta chain) has a single count. This sample is drawn from a study of blood T cell repertoires in COVID-19. Some clones are missing from TCRdb's copy, which holds only in-frame ones; the method was immunoSEQ multiplex PCR. The sample shows fewer than 200,000 clones, nearly 80% of them seen only once. This CDR3 region has 15 residues. V was cut by 1 base and J by 0 bases, with 7 bases left in between. Germline V gene lookup returns CDR1 MGHRA and CDR2 YSYEKL. The TCR was taken from a woman in her 70s with acute or convalescent COVID-19. The chain is built from TRBV4-1 and TRBJ1-3, with D unclear. The sample comprised peripheral blood. CDR3 nucleotides: TGCGCCAGCAGCCAAGGCAGTGGCTCTGGAAACACCATATATTTT. Its translation: CASSQGSGSGNTIYF.